This T cell receptor beta chain comes out of a study of CD8+CD57+ T cells in acquired aplastic anemia. As regards this clonotype: Its antigen remains unknown.

Sequencing involved patients with CD8+CD57+ cell expansion previously shown by flow cytometry. The CDR3 has 17 amino acids. V shed 3 bases and J 3 bases; nucleotides not matched to a gene: 7. Germline V CDR1 and CDR2: SGHRS, YFSETQ. Genomic DNA served as template for TCR beta VDJ and CDR3 profiling. Using its own MiXCR run on the reads, TCRdb lists one record per CDR3 protein. This sample carries 170,000 or so distinct CDR3 sequences, about three fifths of them seen once, and the ten largest clones take about 39%. Study-level points and caveats: Patients and controls had in common approximately 29 CD8+ CDR3 sequences.

The sequencing sample was made of sorted CD4+, CD8+, or CD8+CD57+ T cells (not recorded which) from PBMCs. The origin of this receptor is a human donor with aplastic anemia. The rearrangement links TRBV5-1 to TRBJ1-4, with 11 bases aligning to TRBD1. CDR3 nucleotides: TGCGCCAGCAGCTCGGGACAGGGGGTCGGTTCTAATGAAAAACTGTTTTTT. This encodes CASSSGQGVGSNEKLFF.